These 2 T cell receptor beta chains share one sample of origin, sequenced in a study of blood T cell repertoires in COVID-19. The table came from immunoSEQ multiplex PCR; TCRdb's copy has only in-frame clones and leaves some out. The repertoire holds tens of thousands of clones, with about 83% as singletons. Sequenced sample: peripheral blood. The receptors stem from an elderly woman with acute or convalescent COVID-19.

The rearrangement links TRBV25-1 to TRBJ1-6; the match to TRBD1 covers 9 bases. The CDR3 covers 17 residues. With V trimmed by 5 bases and J by 9 bases, 14 bases remained unmatched. Germline V gives CDR1 MGHDK, CDR2 SYGVNS. This CDR3 is CASSRLQGARVASPLHF. CDR3 in DNA: TGTGCCAGCAGTAGGTTACAGGGGGCGAGGGTTGCTTCACCCCTCCACTTT.

This clone was seen at least ten times. V usage is TRBV29-1 and J usage is TRBJ2-4; the D gene is possibly TRBD2 (5 bases). The CDR3 totals 16 residues. Germline assignment: CDR1 SQVTM and CDR2 ANQGSEA. V was trimmed by 0 bases and J by 6 bases, leaving 18 bases between them. CDR3 residues: CSVEDPEAPLLNIQYF. The CDR3 nucleotides read TGCAGCGTTGAAGATCCGGAGGCCCCCCTATTAAACATTCAGTACTTC.